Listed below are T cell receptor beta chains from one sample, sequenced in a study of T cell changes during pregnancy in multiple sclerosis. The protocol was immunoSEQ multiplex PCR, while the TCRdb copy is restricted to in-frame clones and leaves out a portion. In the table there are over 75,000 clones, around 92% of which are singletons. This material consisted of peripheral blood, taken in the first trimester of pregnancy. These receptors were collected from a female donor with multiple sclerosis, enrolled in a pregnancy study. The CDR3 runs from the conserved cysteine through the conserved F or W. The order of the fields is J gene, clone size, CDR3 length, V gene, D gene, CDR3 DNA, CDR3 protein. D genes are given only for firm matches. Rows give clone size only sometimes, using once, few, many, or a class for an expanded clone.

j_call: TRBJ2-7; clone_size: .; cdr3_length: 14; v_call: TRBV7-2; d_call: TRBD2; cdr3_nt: TGTGCCAGCAGCTTGCTAGCGGGAGTGGACGAGCAGTACTTC; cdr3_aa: CASSLLAGVDEQYF
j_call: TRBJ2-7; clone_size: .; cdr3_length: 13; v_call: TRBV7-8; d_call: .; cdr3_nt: TGTGCCAGCAGCTTAACCCGAACGAGCGAGCAGTACTTC; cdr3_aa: CASSLTRTSEQYF
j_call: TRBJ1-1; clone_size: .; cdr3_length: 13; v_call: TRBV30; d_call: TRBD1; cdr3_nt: TGTGCCTGTCCCTTGGGCAGGGGGGTTGGAGCTTTCTTT; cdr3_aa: CACPLGRGVGAFF
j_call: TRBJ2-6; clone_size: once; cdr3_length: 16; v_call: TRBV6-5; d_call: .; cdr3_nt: TGTGCCAGCAGTTACAGGGGGGGGACTGGGGCCAACGTCCTGACTTTC; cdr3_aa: CASSYRGGTGANVLTF
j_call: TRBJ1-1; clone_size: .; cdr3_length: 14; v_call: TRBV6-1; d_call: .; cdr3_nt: TGTGCCAGCGCGGGGGCAGGGACGAGAACTGAAGCTTTCTTT; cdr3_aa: CASAGAGTRTEAFF
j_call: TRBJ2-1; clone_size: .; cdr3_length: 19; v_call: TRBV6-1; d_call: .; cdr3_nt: TGTGCCAGCAGTGATACACAGGGACCCACCCTCCGAAACTACAATGAGCAGTTCTTC; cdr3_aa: CASSDTQGPTLRNYNEQFF
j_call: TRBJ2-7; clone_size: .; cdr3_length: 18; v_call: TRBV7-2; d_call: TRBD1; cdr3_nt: TGTGCCAGCAGCTTAGGGAGAGACTGGACAGGGGTCTCCCTCGATCAGTACTTC; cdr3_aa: CASSLGRDWTGVSLDQYF
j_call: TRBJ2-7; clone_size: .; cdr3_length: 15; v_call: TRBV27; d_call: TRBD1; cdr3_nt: TGTGCCAGCAGTTCAAGGCGCCAGGGGGCTTACGAGCAGTACTTC; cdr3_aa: CASSSRRQGAYEQYF
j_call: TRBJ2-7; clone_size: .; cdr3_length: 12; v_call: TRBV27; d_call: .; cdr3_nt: TGTGCCAGCAGTCCCGGGGGCTACGAGCAGTACTTC; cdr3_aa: CASSPGGYEQYF
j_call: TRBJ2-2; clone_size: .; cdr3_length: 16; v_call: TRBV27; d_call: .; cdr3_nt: TGTGCCAGCAGTTTTAGGACAGCCGCTGAGACCGGGGAGCTGTTTTTT; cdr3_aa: CASSFRTAAETGELFF
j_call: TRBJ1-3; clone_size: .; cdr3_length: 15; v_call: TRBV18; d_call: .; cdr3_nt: TGTGCCAGCTCACAAACAGGGACCTCTGGAAACACCATATATTTT; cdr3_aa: CASSQTGTSGNTIYF
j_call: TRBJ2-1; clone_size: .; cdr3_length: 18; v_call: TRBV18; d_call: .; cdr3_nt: TGTGCCAGCTCACCAGACCCCGTACTCGACAGGAGATACAATGAGCAGTTCTTC; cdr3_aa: CASSPDPVLDRRYNEQFF
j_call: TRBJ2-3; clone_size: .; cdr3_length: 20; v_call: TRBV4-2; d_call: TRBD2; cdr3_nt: TGTGCCAGCAGCCCACTACGGACTAGCGGGAGGGCGGGAGACACAGATACGCAGTATTTT; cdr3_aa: CASSPLRTSGRAGDTDTQYF
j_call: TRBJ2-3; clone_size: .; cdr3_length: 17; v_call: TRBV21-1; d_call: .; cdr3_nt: TGTGCCAGCACCACCCCCCAGTGGACAGGGCGTTGGTTGACGCAGTATTTT; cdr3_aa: CASTTPQWTGRWLTQYF
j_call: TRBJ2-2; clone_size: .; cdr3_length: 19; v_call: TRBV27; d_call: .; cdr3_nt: TGTGCCAGCAGTCCAGACAGTCATGTAAGCAGCACCTCGACCGGGGAGCTGTTTTTT; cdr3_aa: CASSPDSHVSSTSTGELFF
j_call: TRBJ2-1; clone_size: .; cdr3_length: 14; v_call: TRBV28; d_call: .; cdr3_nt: TGTGCCAGCAGTTTCGAGACTACCTACAATGAGCAGTTCTTC; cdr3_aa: CASSFETTYNEQFF
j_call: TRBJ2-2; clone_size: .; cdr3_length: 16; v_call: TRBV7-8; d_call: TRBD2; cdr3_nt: TGTGCCAGTATTAGCGGGAGGGCTCCTCTCACCGGGGAGCTGTTTTTT; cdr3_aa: CASISGRAPLTGELFF
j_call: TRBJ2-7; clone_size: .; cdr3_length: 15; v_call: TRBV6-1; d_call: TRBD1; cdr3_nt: TGTGCCAGCAGTGAGCTGGGACAGCCTCAGTACGAGCAGTACTTC; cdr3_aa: CASSELGQPQYEQYF
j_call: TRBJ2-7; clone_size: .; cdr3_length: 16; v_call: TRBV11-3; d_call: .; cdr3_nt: TGTGCCAGCAGCTTAGGCGAGGGGCAGGGGTGCTACGAGCAGTACTTC; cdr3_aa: CASSLGEGQGCYEQYF
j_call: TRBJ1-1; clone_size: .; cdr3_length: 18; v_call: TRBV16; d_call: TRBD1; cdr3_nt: TGTGCCAGCAGCCAAGGGCCTAACCGGAGGACAGGGGACACTGAAGCTTTCTTT; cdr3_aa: CASSQGPNRRTGDTEAFF
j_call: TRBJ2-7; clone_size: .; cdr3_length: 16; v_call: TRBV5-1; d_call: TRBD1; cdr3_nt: TGCGCCAGCAGCCCACCACAGGGGGCCTTACCCTACGAGCAGTACTTC; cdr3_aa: CASSPPQGALPYEQYF
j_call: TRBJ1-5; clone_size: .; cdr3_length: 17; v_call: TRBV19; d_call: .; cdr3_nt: TGTGCCAGTAGTAAAGCTCGACAGGTCGGGGCGCATCAGCCCCAGCATTTT; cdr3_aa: CASSKARQVGAHQPQHF
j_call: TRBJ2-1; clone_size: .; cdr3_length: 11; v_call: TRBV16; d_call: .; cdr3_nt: TGTGCCAGCAGCCAATCGAGTGAGCAGTTCTTC; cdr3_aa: CASSQSSEQFF
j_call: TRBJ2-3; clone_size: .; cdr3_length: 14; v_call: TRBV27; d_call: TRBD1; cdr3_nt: TGTGCCAGCACTGGGGGACAGATGAGGGGTACGCAGTATTTT; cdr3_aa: CASTGGQMRGTQYF
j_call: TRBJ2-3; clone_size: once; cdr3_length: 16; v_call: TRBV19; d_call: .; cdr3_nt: TGTGCCAGTAGTATAGATCTGGCGGTGCTCACAGATACGCAGTATTTT; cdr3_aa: CASSIDLAVLTDTQYF
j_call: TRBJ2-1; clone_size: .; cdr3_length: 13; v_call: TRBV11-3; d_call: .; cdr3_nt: TGTGCCAGCAGCTCTGGCAGGTACAATGAGCAGTTCTTC; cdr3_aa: CASSSGRYNEQFF
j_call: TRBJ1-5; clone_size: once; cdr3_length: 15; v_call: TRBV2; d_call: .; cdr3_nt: TGTGCCAGCAAAAAGGAGGGATCGAGCAATCAGCCCCAGCATTTT; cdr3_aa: CASKKEGSSNQPQHF
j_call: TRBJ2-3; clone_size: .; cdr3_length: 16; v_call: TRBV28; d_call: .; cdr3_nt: TGTGCCAGCAGTTGGACAGAGAAAACTTCCACAGATACGCAGTATTTT; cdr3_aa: CASSWTEKTSTDTQYF
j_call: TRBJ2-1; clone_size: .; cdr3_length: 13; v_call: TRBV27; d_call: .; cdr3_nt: TGTGCCAGCAGTCCGCGGTGGGGCTATGAGCAGTTCTTC; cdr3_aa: CASSPRWGYEQFF
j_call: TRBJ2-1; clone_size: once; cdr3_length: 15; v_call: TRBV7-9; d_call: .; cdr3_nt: TGTGCCAGCAGCTCTCGAGAAAGCTCCTACAATGAGCAGTTCTTC; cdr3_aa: CASSSRESSYNEQFF
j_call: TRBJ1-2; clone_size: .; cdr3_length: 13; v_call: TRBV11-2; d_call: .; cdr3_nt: TGTGCCAGCAGCTTACGCTTACTGGATGGCTACACCTTC; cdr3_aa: CASSLRLLDGYTF
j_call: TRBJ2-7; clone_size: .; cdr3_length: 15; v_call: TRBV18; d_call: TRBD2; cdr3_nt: TGTGCCAGCTCACCCCTAGCGGGAGAGATATACGAGCAGTACTTC; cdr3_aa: CASSPLAGEIYEQYF
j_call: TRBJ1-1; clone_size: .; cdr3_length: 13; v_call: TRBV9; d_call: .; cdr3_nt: TGTGCCAGCAGCGTAGTAGTGGCAGGGGAAGCTTTCTTT; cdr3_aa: CASSVVVAGEAFF
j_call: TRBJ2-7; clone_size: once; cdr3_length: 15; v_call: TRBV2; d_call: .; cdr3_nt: TGTGCCAGCAGTGAAGGGCCCCGGGGGAGCTACGAGCAGTACTTC; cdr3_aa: CASSEGPRGSYEQYF
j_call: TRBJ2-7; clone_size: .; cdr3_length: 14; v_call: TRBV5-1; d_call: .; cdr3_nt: TGCGCCAGCAGCTTGGGAGGCCCCCACAACGAGCAGTACTTC; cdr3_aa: CASSLGGPHNEQYF